The 25 T cell receptor beta chains presented below share a single source sample, sequenced in a study of blood T cells in healthy people across ages (dated by TCRdb to between 2015 and 2017). The protocol used for the library was 5' RACE. Data came from an Illumina HiSeq 2500. A second PCR of about 6 to 12 cycles was performed with a sample-barcoded 5' primer and a J-beta primer mix. TCRdb reprocessing: public reads trimmed at Q25 with fastp, clones called with MiXCR, in-frame beta chains kept. Each CDR3 protein appears once, grouped with its most common genes and DNA. This sample lists about 1,800,000 distinct CDR3 sequences; about 28% were detected once. The ten largest clonotypes hold 7.7% of the sample. Sequencing was carried out using blood. The receptors stem from a woman between 25 and 40 years old in good health.

This clonotype was counted many times. J is TRBJ2-3 and V is TRBV20-1; the match to TRBD2 covers 12 bases. Trimming removed 6 bases from V and 4 bases from J; junction bases left unmatched: 5. CDR1 and CDR2 (germline): DFQATT, SNEGSKA (reference sequence). The CDR3 length is 14 residues. The CDR3 sequence is CSAATSGGADTQYF. DNA of the CDR3: TGCAGTGCGGCGACTAGCGGGGGCGCAGATACGCAGTATTTT.

On this clonotype itself: Being one base from a much bigger clone, this may be a read error. This chain links TRBV28 with TRBJ2-7; D may correspond to TRBD1 or TRBD2 (5 bases each). The V gene's germline CDR1 is MDHEN and CDR2 SYDVKM. CDR3 size: 12 residues. V was pared by 7 bases and J by 6 bases, with 13 bases between. CDR3 in DNA: TGTGCCAGCACACTTCGGGGCTGCGAGCAGTACTTC. Translation: CASTLRGCEQYF.

The chain joins TRBV5-1 to TRBJ2-7, with a weak D call TRBD1 (6 bases). V shed 4 bases and J shed 4 bases, with 18 bases lying between them. The V gene's germline CDR1 is SGHRS and CDR2 YFSETQ. This CDR3 contains 15 residues. CDR3 in DNA: TGCGCCAGCAGCCTAAAGACAGGCTACCGTTACGAGCAGTACTTC. It translates to CASSLKTGYRYEQYF.

The sample holds many counts of this clonotype. At one end the junction does not follow the germline gene, possibly because of a read error. The chain recombines TRBV5-1 with TRBJ2-5; no reliable D call. The CDR3 sequence is 13 residues long. Germline CDR1 is SGHRS and CDR2 is YFSETQ. DNA for the CDR3: TGTGCCAGCAGCTTAGATCGGCTGGAGACCCAGTACTTC. It translates to CASSLDRLETQYF.

This clonotype came up many times. In DNA, the CDR3 is TGCAGTGCTAGAGGGCCTAGCGGCTCCCCGGAGCAGTTCTTC. It is translated as CSARGPSGSPEQFF. The chain combines TRBV20-1 with TRBJ2-1; TRBD2 matches at 7 bases. CDR1 and CDR2 from the germline V gene are DFQATT and SNEGSKA (reference sequence). CDR3 size: 14 residues. V lost 1 base, J lost 10 bases, and 10 bases stayed unmatched.

The chain is built from TRBV3-1 and TRBJ2-1; TRBD1 or TRBD2 may be the D gene (5 bases each). Trimming pared 0 bases from V and 8 bases from J, leaving 17 bases between. Germline loops: CDR1 LGHDT, CDR2 YNNKEL (reference sequence). CDR3 length: 16 residues. The CDR3 loop reads CASSQEFGRMGDEQFF. The CDR3 nucleotides are TGTGCCAGCAGCCAAGAATTCGGGCGGATGGGGGATGAGCAGTTCTTC.

The chain is built from TRBV7-2 and TRBJ2-1, with D possibly matching TRBD1 (6 bases). This CDR3 spans 18 amino acids. Per the germline V gene, CDR1 is SGHTA and CDR2 is FQGNSA. V was clipped by 2 bases and J by 4 bases, with 21 bases between them. CDR3 sequence (DNA): TGTGCCAGCAGCTTACGAGGCCAGGGGTTCCCATTTTACAATGAGCAGTTCTTC. This gives the protein CASSLRGQGFPFYNEQFF.

This chain uses TRBV30 with TRBJ2-1, with D possibly TRBD2 on 6 matching bases. The germline gives CDR1 GTSNPN, CDR2 SVGIG (reference sequence). This CDR3 contains 11 residues. The V gene lost 4 bases and the J gene lost 7 bases, with 8 bases spanning the gap. The CDR3 nucleotides read TGTGCCTGGATGGGGGGTAATGAGCAGTTCTTC. This encodes CAWMGGNEQFF. Complete variable domain (other parts from reference TRBV30 and TRBJ2-1): SQTIHQWPATLVQPVGSPLSLECTVEGTSNPNLYWYRQAAGRGLQLLFYSVGIGQISSEVPQNLSASRPQDRQFILSSKKLLLSDSGFYLCAWMGGNEQFFGPGTRLTVL.

This clonotype was found many times. The chain employs TRBV7-3 and TRBJ2-7; 9 positions agree with TRBD1. The CDR3 spans 16 residues. The ends lost 2 bases at V and 7 bases at J; junction bases unmatched: 12. CDR1 is SGHTA, CDR2 FQGTGA, per germline. CDR3 sequence reads: CASSLGGTGRSGEQYF. Here the CDR3 DNA reads TGTGCCAGCAGCTTAGGAGGGACAGGGAGATCGGGAGAGCAGTACTTC.

This clonotype showed up just a few times. V gene TRBV20-1 combines with J gene TRBJ1-3; D is possibly TRBD1 (6 bases). This CDR3 spans 13 amino acids. CDR1 and CDR2 (germline): DFQATT, SNEGSKA (reference sequence). Deletions cut 6 bases from V and 3 bases from J, with 12 bases between. The CDR3 reads CSAKTGVGNTIYF. CDR3 DNA sequence: TGCAGTGCAAAGACAGGTGTTGGAAACACCATATATTTT.

This clonotype was detected only a few times. V is TRBV12-5 and J is TRBJ1-5; 9 bases agree with TRBD1. The germline gives CDR1 LGHNT, CDR2 FRNRAP. CDR3 length: 15 residues. Germline trimming cut 1 base from V and 7 bases from J; bases unmatched to any gene: 5. The chain's CDR3 is CASGLGTGGIQPQHF. CDR3 bases: TGTGCTAGTGGTTTGGGCACAGGGGGCATCCAGCCCCAGCATTTT.

This chain joins TRBV20-1 and TRBJ1-4, with D hard to call. The CDR3 loop spans 13 amino acids. Germline V gives CDR1 DFQATT, CDR2 SNEGSKA (reference sequence). The ends were cut back, 3 bases at V and 1 base at J, with 6 bases in the middle. In DNA form, the CDR3 reads TGCAGTGCTAGTGGGAAAACTAATGAAAAACTGTTTTTT. Residues: CSASGKTNEKLFF.

Remarks on this clonotype: This may be a read error: a much more frequent sequence differs by one nucleotide. The chain uses TRBV7-9 and TRBJ2-5; D remains ambiguous. Per the germline V gene, CDR1 is SEHNR and CDR2 is FQNEAQ (reference sequence). CDR3 length: 11 residues. Trimming shortened V by 5 bases and J by 7 bases, and 8 bases separated the two germline ends. As DNA, the CDR3 is TGTGCCAGCAGCCCCACGTGGACCCAGTACTTC. It is translated as CASSPTWTQYF.

This rearrangement joins TRBV24-1 to TRBJ1-1; D perhaps matches TRBD1 (6 bases). V was pared by 4 bases and J by 7 bases, with 12 bases between. The germline CDR1 and CDR2 sequences are KGHDR and SFDVKD. This CDR3 is built from 13 residues. This CDR3 is CATSERGQLEAFF. For the CDR3, the DNA is TGTGCCACCAGTGAACGTGGACAGCTTGAAGCTTTCTTT.

The V and J genes are TRBV5-1 and TRBJ1-5, with 11 positions matching TRBD1. CDR1 and CDR2 from the germline V gene are SGHRS and YFSETQ. There are 15 residues in the CDR3. V gave up 4 bases and J gave up 3 bases; unmatched junction bases: 3. The CDR3 nucleotides are TGCGCCAGCAGCCCGGGACAGGGGGTCAATCAGCCCCAGCATTTT. Translating gives CASSPGQGVNQPQHF.

Regarding this clonotype: One end of the junction fails to match germline, which may point to a read error. V gene TRBV9 combines with J gene TRBJ2-5, with D perhaps assigned TRBD1 or TRBD2 (7 bases each). CDR1 and CDR2 (germline): SGDLS, YYNGEE. The length of the CDR3 is 14 residues. CDR3 region: CASSAGGAEDTQYF. In DNA form, the CDR3 reads TGTGCCAGCAGCGCAGGGGGGGCCGAAGATACCCAGTACTTC.

In this sample, this clonotype turned up a few times. The rearrangement links TRBV18 to TRBJ2-5, with 12 bases fitting TRBD2. Germline V gives CDR1 KGHSH, CDR2 LQKENI. The CDR3 is made up of 16 amino acids. V dropped 2 bases and J dropped 4; count of bases not matched to a gene: 5. This CDR3 is CASSPRTSGDRETQYF. For the CDR3, the DNA is TGTGCCAGCTCACCAAGGACTAGCGGGGACCGAGAGACCCAGTACTTC.

This clonotype came up a few times. V is TRBV10-3 and J is TRBJ2-7, with 7 positions matching TRBD2. The CDR3 contains 12 residues. Trimming cost V 11 bases and J 3 bases; bases outside gene matches: 7. Germline V CDR1 and CDR2: ENHRY, SYGVKD. CDR3 loop: CACSGEGYEQYF. The CDR3 nucleotides are TGTGCCTGCAGCGGGGAAGGCTACGAGCAGTACTTC.

The V gene is TRBV10-3, the J gene TRBJ2-1; 15 bases map to TRBD2. This CDR3 has 14 amino acids. Germline CDR1 ENHRY, CDR2 SYGVKD. With V trimmed by 6 bases and J by 10 bases, 4 bases remained unmatched. This CDR3 is CAIREGLAGGEQFF. DNA of the CDR3: TGTGCCATCAGGGAGGGACTAGCGGGGGGAGAGCAGTTCTTC.

The rearrangement uses TRBV7-2 and TRBJ1-1; D perhaps matches TRBD1 (6 bases). The CDR3 is made up of 15 amino acids. Trimming pared 1 base from V and 5 bases from J, leaving 14 bases between. Germline loops: CDR1 SGHTA, CDR2 FQGNSA. In DNA, the CDR3 is TGTGCCAGCAGCTTAGATCCCAGGGGTGGAACTGAAGCTTTCTTT. Its translation is CASSLDPRGGTEAFF.

This clonotype was observed at least ten times. V is TRBV20-1 and J is TRBJ1-5; 7 nucleotides match TRBD1. The CDR3 runs to 14 residues. Germline-derived CDR1 and CDR2 are DFQATT and SNEGSKA (reference sequence). With V trimmed by 0 bases and J by 6 bases, 5 bases remained unmatched. The CDR3 DNA is TGCAGTGCTAGAGACACAGGGGTGGCTCAGCCCCAGCATTTT. Protein sequence: CSARDTGVAQPQHF.

This clonotype has just a few counts. The gene calls are TRBV12-3 or TRBV12-4 and TRBJ1-4, with 9 bases lining up with TRBD1. Trimming cost V 4 bases and J 8 bases; bases outside gene matches: 5. There are 14 residues in the CDR3. The CDR3 nucleotides read TGTGCCAGCAGTTCGGGACAGGGTTGGGAAAAACTGTTTTTT. Translation: CASSSGQGWEKLFF.

This clonotype occurred a few times. The genes are TRBV12-3 or TRBV12-4 and TRBJ1-4; 8 bases match TRBD1. This CDR3 has 14 residues. J was trimmed by 4 bases and V by 6 bases; bases with no gene match: 4. The CDR3 sequence: CASRVDRGNEKLFF. In nucleotides, the CDR3 is TGTGCCAGCAGGGTAGACAGGGGTAATGAAAAACTGTTTTTT.

This clonotype was recorded only once. Being one base from a much bigger clone, this may be a read error. The chain employs TRBV15 and TRBJ2-4; D tentatively reads TRBD1 or TRBD2 (5 bases each). The CDR3 has 16 amino acids. Germline assignment: CDR1 LNHNV and CDR2 YYDKDF (reference sequence). V was pared by 4 bases and J by 13 bases, with 26 bases between. The CDR3 region is CATSMGRGTYYNEQYF. CDR3 coding DNA: TGTGCCACCAGCATGGGGCGAGGGACCTACTACAATGAGCAGTACTTC.

The chain employs TRBV5-5 and TRBJ2-1, with D tentatively TRBD1 (8 bases). In germline, CDR1 is SGHKS, CDR2 YYEKEE (reference sequence). The CDR3 is 14 residues long. The V end was cut by 3 bases, the J end by 8 bases, with 15 bases between. The CDR3 loop is CASSYGQGGHEQFF. The CDR3 nucleotides read TGTGCCAGCAGCTACGGACAGGGAGGGCATGAGCAGTTCTTC.